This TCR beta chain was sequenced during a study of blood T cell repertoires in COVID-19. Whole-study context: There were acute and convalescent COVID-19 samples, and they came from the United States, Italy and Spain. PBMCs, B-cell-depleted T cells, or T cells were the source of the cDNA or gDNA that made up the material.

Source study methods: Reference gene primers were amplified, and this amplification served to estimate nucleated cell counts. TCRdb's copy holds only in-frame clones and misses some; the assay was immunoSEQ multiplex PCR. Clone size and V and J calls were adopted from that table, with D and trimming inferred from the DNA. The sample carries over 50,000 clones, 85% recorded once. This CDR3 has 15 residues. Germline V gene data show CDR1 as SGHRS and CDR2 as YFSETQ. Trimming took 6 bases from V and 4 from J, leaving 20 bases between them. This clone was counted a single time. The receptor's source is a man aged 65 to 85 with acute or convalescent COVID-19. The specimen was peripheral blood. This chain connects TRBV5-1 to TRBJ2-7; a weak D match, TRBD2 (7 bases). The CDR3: CASKGGALGEYEQYF. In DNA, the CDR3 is TGCGCCAGCAAAGGGGGGGCCCTGGGGGAATACGAGCAGTACTTC.